This passage covers 12 T cell receptor beta chains from one sample sequenced in a study of regulatory T cells in long-lasting Graves disease. Stated time point: newly diagnosed GD, antithyroid drugs for less than 3 months. Preparation of the TCR library used RNA extracted from PBMCs. To make TCR beta libraries, researchers used iRepertoire HTBI primers and Arm-PCR of CDR3 regions. TCRdb independently ran MiXCR on the multiplex PCR reads; one entry per CDR3 protein. The repertoire holds 550,000 to 600,000 distinct CDR3 sequences, 15% to 20% seen once, with approximately 12% in the top ten. This sample was shared with a second study, whose subject was T cells in Graves' hyperthyroidism and ophthalmopathy.

The sample in question was peripheral blood mononuclear cells (PBMCs), obtained at new diagnosis, from a patient treated with antithyroid drugs. These receptors were taken from a young man with Graves disease.

This clonotype was seen only a few times. The V call is TRBV5-1, the J call TRBJ2-5; D is perhaps TRBD1 (5 bases). The CDR3 loop spans 14 amino acids. Germline CDR1 and CDR2: SGHRS and YFSETQ. V shed 3 bases and J shed 3 bases, with 12 bases lying between them. CDR3 nucleotides: TGCGCCAGCAGCTCTGCAGGGTCGGAAGAGACCCAGTACTTC. Translation gives CASSSAGSEETQYF.

The chain employs TRBV6-1 and TRBJ2-2; 12 bases align to TRBD2. This CDR3 has 15 amino acids. Losses at the gene ends were 7 bases for V and 3 bases for J; bases not matched to a gene: 3. Germline assignment: CDR1 MNHNS and CDR2 SASEGT. CDR3 in DNA: TGTGCCAGCAAAAGACTAGCGGGAGACACCGGGGAGCTGTTTTTT. As protein: CASKRLAGDTGELFF.

The sample holds many counts of this clonotype. The chain is built from TRBV2 and TRBJ1-5; the D is unclear. This CDR3 spans 14 amino acids. From germline, CDR1 is SNHLY and CDR2 FYNNEI. V was trimmed by 1 base and J by 9 bases, leaving 13 bases between them. The chain's CDR3 is CASSEGQVPTPQHF. CDR3 sequence (DNA): TGTGCCAGCAGTGAAGGGCAGGTACCTACGCCCCAGCATTTT.

This clonotype has ten or more counts. The chain uses TRBV6-1 and TRBJ2-1; D remains ambiguous. Germline values: CDR1 MNHNS, CDR2 SASEGT. V gave up 7 bases and J gave up 0 bases, with 10 bases separating them. This CDR3 is built from 14 residues. The CDR3 here is CASTPESSYNEQFF. The CDR3 DNA reads as TGTGCCAGCACCCCCGAAAGCTCCTACAATGAGCAGTTCTTC.

This clonotype was detected ten times or more. The rearrangement uses TRBV28 and TRBJ2-2; 12 nucleotides match TRBD2. Germline values: CDR1 MDHEN, CDR2 SYDVKM. The V segment lost 3 bases and the J segment 5 bases; nucleotides outside the gene matches: 4. CDR3 size: 16 residues. CDR3 in amino acids: CASSLTTSGRTGELFF. The DNA for the CDR3 is TGTGCCAGCAGTTTGACGACTAGCGGGAGAACCGGGGAGCTGTTTTTT.

This clonotype was counted at least ten times. The chain employs TRBV5-1 and TRBJ1-1; 8 bases line up with TRBD1. Germline CDR1 reads SGHRS; CDR2 reads YFSETQ. V shed 8 bases and J 2 bases; nucleotides not matched to a gene: 8. CDR3 length equals 14 residues. As DNA, the CDR3 is TGCGCCAGTGTGCCAGGGGGCGGAAACACTGAAGCTTTCTTT. Translating gives CASVPGGGNTEAFF.

This clonotype was counted only a few times. The chain joins TRBV20-1 to TRBJ2-7, with TRBD2 matching 7 bases. After removal of 4 bases from V and 3 bases from J, the junction contained 3 bases not matched to a gene. The CDR3 length is 12 residues. CDR1 and CDR2 (germline): DFQATT, SNEGSKA (reference sequence). The CDR3 loop reads CSAKGRVYEQYF. In nucleotides, the CDR3 is TGCAGTGCTAAGGGGAGGGTCTACGAGCAGTACTTC.

This clonotype was recorded at least ten times. This sequence joins TRBV20-1 and TRBJ2-7; 9 bases align to TRBD2. CDR3 length equals 15 residues. The V and J ends lost 5 bases and 2 bases, in that order; junction bases with no gene match: 10. Germline CDR1 DFQATT, CDR2 SNEGSKA (reference sequence). The CDR3 bases are TGCAGTGCTTATGACTGGGCTAGCGGGACCTACGAGCAGTACTTC. This codes for CSAYDWASGTYEQYF.

The sample holds many counts of this clonotype. The chain uses TRBV27 and TRBJ1-2; 8 positions match TRBD1. Looked up from germline, CDR1 is MNHEY and CDR2 is SMNVEV (reference sequence). V lost 5 bases and J lost 7; bases outside the gene matches: 12. The CDR3 has 15 residues. The CDR3 reads CASSRSQGAQLGYTF. CDR3 DNA sequence: TGTGCCAGCAGTAGATCGCAGGGGGCCCAGCTTGGCTACACCTTC.

This rearrangement joins TRBV20-1 to TRBJ2-7; tentative D call: TRBD2 (5 bases). Near its end, the DNA agrees better with TRBJ2-5, so the J call may be wrong. The CDR3 length is 13 residues. Germline V gives CDR1 DFQATT, CDR2 SNEGSKA (reference sequence). Written as DNA, the CDR3 is TGCAGTGATAAACCGGGATTCCAAGAGACCCAGTACTTC. Encoded protein: CSDKPGFQETQYF.

This clonotype was recorded many times. J is TRBJ2-5 and V is TRBV6-5; 10 bases match TRBD2. This CDR3 region has 16 residues. Losses at the gene ends were 0 bases for V and 5 bases for J; bases not matched to a gene: 6. CDR1 is MNHEY and CDR2 is SVGAGI in the germline V gene. The CDR3 DNA reads TGTGCCAGCAGTTACTCGGCTAGCGGGAGCGGGGAGACCCAGTACTTC. This gives the protein CASSYSASGSGETQYF.

This clonotype was seen ten or more times. CDR3 DNA: TGTGCCAGCAGTGAACAACTAGCGGGAGGGGGAGATACGCAGTATTTT. Its protein is CASSEQLAGGGDTQYF. The V and J genes are TRBV2 and TRBJ2-3; 13 nucleotides align to TRBD2. The CDR3 spans 16 residues. The germline V gene encodes CDR1 SNHLY and CDR2 FYNNEI. V dropped 2 bases and J dropped 5; count of bases not matched to a gene: 4.